These 12 T cell receptor beta chains were all obtained from the same sample, sequenced in a study of OX40 agonist ivuxolimab in advanced cancers. TCRdb's table, derived via immunoSEQ multiplex PCR, lists solely in-frame clones and lacks some. The sample lists fewer than 25,000 clones, just under 75% seen once, with around 26% in the top ten. The source was CD4+ or CD8+ T cells sorted from blood, collected in a trial of the OX40 agonist ivuxolimab. These receptors all stem from an adult with an advanced solid tumor such as melanoma, head and neck, liver or kidney cancer.

J is TRBJ2-7 and V is TRBV27; 9 bases agree with TRBD1. V trimming: 5 bases; J trimming: 6 bases; junction bases outside the gene matches: 11. From germline, CDR1 is MNHEY and CDR2 SMNVEV (reference sequence). CDR3 length: 15 residues. The CDR3 loop reads CASSAWTGAKAEQYF. CDR3 sequence (DNA): TGTGCCAGCAGTGCTTGGACAGGGGCAAAAGCCGAGCAGTACTTC.

The rearrangement links TRBV2 to TRBJ2-7; 7 bases are shared with TRBD2. Germline V CDR1 and CDR2: SNHLY, FYNNEI. CDR3 length: 13 residues. J was trimmed by 6 bases and V by 4 bases; bases with no gene match: 6. The CDR3 protein is CASSATGGGEQYF. The DNA for the CDR3 is TGTGCCAGCAGTGCCACGGGAGGAGGCGAGCAGTACTTC.

The chain is built from TRBV11-2 and TRBJ2-7, with a tentative D call TRBD1 (6 bases). This CDR3 contains 14 residues. Per the germline V gene, CDR1 is SGHAT and CDR2 is FQNNGV. V was cut by 5 bases and J by 3 bases, with 14 bases left in between. The CDR3: CASSATSGVYEQYF. The CDR3 nucleotides are TGTGCCAGCAGCGCCACCTCAGGGGTCTACGAGCAGTACTTC.

The J gene is TRBJ2-2, the V gene TRBV28; 10 bases are a match to TRBD2. V shed 8 bases, J shed 3 bases, and the junction held 9 bases outside the gene matches. The CDR3 totals 16 residues. Germline V gives CDR1 MDHEN, CDR2 SYDVKM. Written as DNA, the CDR3 is TGTGCCAGCCTCACTCCCGGGACTAGCGACACCGGGGAGCTGTTTTTT. Protein: CASLTPGTSDTGELFF.

The genes are TRBV4-2 and TRBJ1-5; weak D call: TRBD1 (5 bases). The V end lost 5 bases, the J end lost 2 bases, and 13 bases lay between the germline ends. This CDR3 region has 15 residues. Looked up from germline, CDR1 is LGHNA and CDR2 is YNFKEQ. For the CDR3, the DNA is TGTGCCAGCAGCATTACCAGGGTGGGCAATCAGCCCCAGCATTTT. This sequence encodes CASSITRVGNQPQHF.

This clone was seen a few times. V and J are TRBV4-2 and TRBJ2-7; D not resolved. From germline, CDR1 is LGHNA and CDR2 YNFKEQ. V lost 4 bases and J lost 1, with 14 bases in between. CDR3 length equals 15 residues. The CDR3 sequence is CASSLSPGESYEQYF. As DNA, the CDR3 is TGTGCCAGCAGCCTTAGTCCAGGCGAGTCCTACGAGCAGTACTTC.

This clone was observed a handful of times. V and J are TRBV7-2 and TRBJ2-7, with 13 bases that match TRBD2. The CDR3 sequence is 16 residues long. V shed 7 bases and J 5 bases; nucleotides not matched to a gene: 11. Germline V gives CDR1 SGHTA, CDR2 FQGNSA. Here the CDR3 reads CASTPPGLAGVDEQYF. The CDR3 DNA reads as TGTGCCAGCACCCCCCCCGGACTAGCGGGAGTCGACGAGCAGTACTTC.

This chain uses TRBV5-6 with TRBJ1-1, with D uncertain. Germline values: CDR1 SGHDT, CDR2 YYEEEE. With 1 base removed from V and 4 bases from J, the gap between germline ends came to 5 bases. The length of the CDR3 is 12 residues. This CDR3 reads CASSLLSTEAFF. The CDR3 region has the DNA TGTGCCAGCAGCTTGCTGAGCACTGAAGCTTTCTTT.

The chain uses TRBV7-9 and TRBJ1-2, with unresolved D. The V end lost 10 bases, the J end lost 9 bases, and 6 bases lay between the germline ends. The CDR3 covers 8 residues. Germline V CDR1 and CDR2: SEHNR, FQNEAQ (reference sequence). Here the CDR3 reads CATGRYTF. DNA for the CDR3: TGTGCCACCGGGCGCTACACCTTC.

This clone is judged medium-sized. V usage is TRBV4-3 and J usage is TRBJ2-5; D may be TRBD1 (6 bases). The CDR3 is 15 residues long. Germline CDR1 is LGHNA and CDR2 is YSLEER. The V end was cut by 0 bases, the J end by 3 bases, with 11 bases between. The CDR3 here is CASSQDRKGEETQYF. The CDR3 DNA follows: TGCGCCAGCAGCCAAGATCGGAAGGGGGAAGAGACCCAGTACTTC.

The gene calls are TRBV19 and TRBJ1-1, with D perhaps matching TRBD1 (6 bases). CDR1 is LNHDA and CDR2 is SQIVND in the germline V gene (reference sequence). This CDR3 comprises 14 residues. The V and J ends lost 9 bases and 0 bases respectively, with 14 bases between them. CDR3 DNA: TGTGCCAGCACGACAGGATACATGAACACTGAAGCTTTCTTT. Protein sequence: CASTTGYMNTEAFF.

The CDR3: CASSAGRDRGSPLHF. In DNA form, the CDR3 reads TGTGCCAGCAGCGCAGGACGGGACAGGGGTTCACCCCTCCACTTT. The chain joins TRBV9 to TRBJ1-6; TRBD1 matches at 10 bases. Germline lookup yields CDR1 SGDLS and CDR2 YYNGEE. J was trimmed by 9 bases and V by 3 bases; bases with no gene match: 6. The CDR3 runs 15 residues.